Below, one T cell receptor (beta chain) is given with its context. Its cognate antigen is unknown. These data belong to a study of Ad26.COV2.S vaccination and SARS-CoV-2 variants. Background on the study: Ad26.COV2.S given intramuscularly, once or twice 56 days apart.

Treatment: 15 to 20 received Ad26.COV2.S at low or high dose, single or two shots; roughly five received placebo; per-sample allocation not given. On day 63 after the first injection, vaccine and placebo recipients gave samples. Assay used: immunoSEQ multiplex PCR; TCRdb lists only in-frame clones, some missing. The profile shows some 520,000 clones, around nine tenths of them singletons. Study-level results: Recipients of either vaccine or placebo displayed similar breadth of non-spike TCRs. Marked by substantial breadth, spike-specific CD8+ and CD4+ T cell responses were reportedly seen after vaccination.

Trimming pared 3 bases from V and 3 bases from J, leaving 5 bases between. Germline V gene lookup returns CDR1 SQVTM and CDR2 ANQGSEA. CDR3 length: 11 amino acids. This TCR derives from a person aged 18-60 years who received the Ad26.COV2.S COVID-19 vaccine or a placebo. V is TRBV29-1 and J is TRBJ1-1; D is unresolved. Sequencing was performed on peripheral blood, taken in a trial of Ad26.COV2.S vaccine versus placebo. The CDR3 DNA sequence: TGCAGCGTTGAGGGGTACACTGAAGCTTTCTTT. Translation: CSVEGYTEAFF.